This TCR beta chain was obtained from a study of response to subunit inactivated influenza vaccine. TCRdb recomputed calls from the RT-PCR reads with MiXCR, one row per CDR3 protein. This table holds around 850,000 distinct CDR3 sequences, around a sixth found once. V gave up 5 bases and J gave up 7 bases; unmatched junction bases: 8. CDR1 SGHAT and CDR2 FQNNGV come from the germline V gene. This CDR3 is 17 amino acids long. This clonotype was detected ten times or more. Its antigen is unidentified. Study results and caveats: It was suggested by the authors that few new T cells are recruited by each seasonal influenza vaccination.

The source is a man aged 50-60 years who received an inactivated influenza vaccine. The chain couples TRBV11-2 to TRBJ2-1, with 16 bases aligning to TRBD2. The sample was PBMCs from blood, taken about 5 days after vaccination. This chain's CDR3 is CASSKGLAGGPLNEQFF. In DNA, the CDR3 is TGTGCCAGCAGCAAGGGACTAGCGGGGGGGCCGTTGAATGAGCAGTTCTTC.